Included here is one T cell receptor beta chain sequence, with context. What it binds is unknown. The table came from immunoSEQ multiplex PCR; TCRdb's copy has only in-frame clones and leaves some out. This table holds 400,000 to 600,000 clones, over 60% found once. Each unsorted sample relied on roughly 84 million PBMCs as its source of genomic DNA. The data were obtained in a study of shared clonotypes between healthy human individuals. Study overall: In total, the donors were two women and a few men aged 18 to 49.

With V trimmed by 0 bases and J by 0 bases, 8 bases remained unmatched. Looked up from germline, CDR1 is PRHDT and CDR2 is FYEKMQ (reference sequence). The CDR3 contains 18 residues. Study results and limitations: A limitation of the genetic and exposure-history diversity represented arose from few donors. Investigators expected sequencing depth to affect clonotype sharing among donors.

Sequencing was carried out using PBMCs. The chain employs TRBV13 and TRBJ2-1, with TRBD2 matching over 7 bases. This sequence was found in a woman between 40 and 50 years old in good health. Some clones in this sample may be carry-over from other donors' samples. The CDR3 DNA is TGTGCCAGCAGCTTAGGGGTAGCGGGTAAAAGCTCCTACAATGAGCAGTTCTTC. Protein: CASSLGVAGKSSYNEQFF. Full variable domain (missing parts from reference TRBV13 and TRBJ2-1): AAGVIQSPRHLIKEKRETATLKCYPIPRHDTVYWYQQGPGQDPQFLISFYEKMQSDKGSIPDRFSAQQFSDYHSELNMSSLELGDSALYFCASSLGVAGKSSYNEQFFGPGTRLTVL.